Included here is one T cell receptor (beta chain) sequence, with context. The CDR3 covers 15 residues. CDR1 is MNHEY and CDR2 is SVGAGI in the germline V gene. Trimming stripped 5 bases from V and 0 bases from J, with 12 bases between. Study processing details: Using reference gene primer amplification, nucleated cell counts were estimated. Profiled with immunoSEQ multiplex PCR; TCRdb holds only in-frame clones, not every one. V, J and clone size are taken as reported in that table, and D and trimming were inferred from the DNA itself. The top ten hold 2.7% of the sample, which has 55,000 to 80,000 clones, 80% to 90% seen once. These data originate in a study of blood T cell repertoires in COVID-19.

The V gene is TRBV6-5, the J gene TRBJ2-3; D ambiguous. Sequencing was carried out using peripheral blood. The sequence was collected from a man between 45 and 60 years old with acute or convalescent COVID-19. For the CDR3, the DNA is TGTGCCAGCAGTCCCCAGTCCTTGAGCACAGATACGCAGTATTTT. Translated: CASSPQSLSTDTQYF.